The 4 T cell receptor beta chains given below trace back to one sample, sequenced in a study of T cell repertoires in cytomegalovirus infection. These receptors' antigens are unknown. From the reads, TCRdb called clonotypes with MiXCR, one entry per CDR3 protein. The sample contains about 830,000 distinct CDR3 sequences, around a third of which appear only once. Sequencing used cultured CD8+ T cells from PBMCs, obtained from culture after CMV antigen stimulation. These receptors were collected from a human donor in good health (CMV status not recorded). Some clones in this sample may be carry-over from other donors' samples.

CDR3 protein: CASSDGQGIYGYTF. CDR3 nucleotide sequence: TGTGCCAGTAGTGACGGACAGGGCATCTATGGCTACACCTTC. The chain links TRBV19 to TRBJ1-2; 8 bases match TRBD1. The ends lost 5 bases at V and 4 bases at J; junction bases unmatched: 6. The CDR3 length is 14 residues. The germline V gene encodes CDR1 LNHDA and CDR2 SQIVND (reference sequence).

There are a few counts of this clonotype. V and J are TRBV5-4 and TRBJ1-1; no reliable D call. V lost 2 bases, J lost 6 bases, and 11 bases lay in between. Germline V gives CDR1 SGHNT, CDR2 YYREEE (reference sequence). The CDR3 is made up of 13 amino acids. The CDR3 loop reads CASSFFGISEAFF. CDR3 in DNA: TGTGCCAGCAGCTTTTTCGGAATTTCTGAAGCTTTCTTT.

V usage is TRBV7-9 and J usage is TRBJ2-5; the D gene is possibly TRBD1 (6 bases). The V gene lost 5 bases and the J gene lost 2 bases, with 15 bases spanning the gap. The length of the CDR3 is 15 residues. CDR1 SEHNR and CDR2 FQNEAQ come from the germline V gene (reference sequence). The CDR3 loop is CASSPRTEDQETQYF. The CDR3 DNA is TGTGCCAGCAGCCCCCGGACAGAAGATCAAGAGACCCAGTACTTC.

A word on this clonotype: A read error may be the cause here, since a much bigger clone is one base away. This chain links TRBV6-1 with TRBJ1-5; TRBD1 matches 7 bases. There are 15 residues in the CDR3. Trimming at V came to 1 base and at J to 5 bases, leaving 5 bases not matched to a gene. Germline values: CDR1 MNHNS, CDR2 SASEGT. CDR3 in amino acids: CASSEGQGLDQPQHF. In DNA form, the CDR3 reads TGTGCCAGCAGTGAAGGACAGGGTTTGGATCAGCCCCAGCATTTT.